The 21 T cell receptor beta chains below come from one sample, sequenced in a study of CD8+CD57+ T cells in acquired aplastic anemia. The sequenced patients had an expansion of CD8+CD57+ cells seen by flow cytometry. Using genomic DNA as the template, TCR beta VDJ and CDR3 profiling was carried out. In TCRdb, the reads were re-called with MiXCR into one record per CDR3 protein. The table shows 150,000 to 200,000 distinct CDR3 sequences, with roughly half occurring only once. Sequencing was performed on sorted CD4+, CD8+, or CD8+CD57+ T cells (not recorded which) from PBMCs. These receptors were collected from a human donor with aplastic anemia.

This CDR3 is CSVEAGTGGGGANVLTF. CDR3 sequence (DNA): TGCAGCGTTGAAGCCGGGACAGGGGGCGGTGGGGCCAACGTCCTGACTTTC. This rearrangement joins TRBV29-1 to TRBJ2-6, with 12 bases identical to TRBD1. Unmatched junction bases numbered 4, after V lost 1 base and J lost 3 bases. CDR3 length: 17 residues. Per the germline V gene, CDR1 is SQVTM and CDR2 is ANQGSEA.

This clonotype was found a few times. This chain joins TRBV15 and TRBJ2-7; 9 bases fit TRBD1. Germline V gene sequence: CDR1 LNHNV, CDR2 YYDKDF (reference sequence). This CDR3 has 13 residues. V trimming: 5 bases; J trimming: 6 bases; junction bases outside the gene matches: 5. The CDR3 loop is CATSGTGGTEQYF. The DNA of the CDR3 is TGTGCCACCAGCGGAACAGGGGGCACCGAGCAGTACTTC.

This clonotype occurred a few times. It may be a read error: a sequence one base away is much more abundant. The chain is built from TRBV6-5 and TRBJ2-7, with TRBD1 as a possible D gene (5 bases). The CDR3 extends over 12 amino acids. Germline assignment: CDR1 MNHEY and CDR2 SVGAGI. The CDR3 is CARSYAGNEQYF. The DNA for the CDR3 is TGTGCCCGCAGTTACGCAGGGAACGAGCAGTACTTC.

This clonotype was seen ten or more times. V and J are TRBV19 and TRBJ1-5; 8 bases line up with TRBD1. CDR1 is LNHDA and CDR2 is SQIVND in the germline V gene (reference sequence). The CDR3 totals 12 residues. V was clipped by 9 bases and J by 6 bases; unmatched bases: 4. The CDR3 loop reads CASSRGRQPQHF. DNA for the CDR3: TGTGCCAGCTCCAGGGGGCGTCAGCCCCAGCATTTT.

In its sample, this clonotype was seen many times. This chain uses TRBV5-1 with TRBJ2-1; D gene uncertain. This CDR3 is 15 amino acids long. Trimming pared 4 bases from V and 4 bases from J, leaving 15 bases between. Germline values: CDR1 SGHRS, CDR2 YFSETQ. The CDR3 DNA sequence: TGCGCCAGCAGCGAGGCAACGGAAATATACAATGAGCAGTTCTTC. The encoded protein is CASSEATEIYNEQFF.

For this clonotype: A much larger clone sits a single nucleotide away, making a read error possible. V gene TRBV27 combines with J gene TRBJ2-7; a weak D match, TRBD1 (5 bases). Germline loops: CDR1 MNHEY, CDR2 SMNVEV (reference sequence). V gave up 6 bases and J gave up 2 bases, with 14 bases separating them. The CDR3 sequence is 14 residues long. CDR3 amino acids: CASRIGHGPYEQYF. The CDR3 nucleotides read TGTGCCAGCAGAATCGGACACGGACCCTACGAGCAGTACTTC.

This clonotype was counted at least ten times. The V call is TRBV3-1, the J call TRBJ2-7, with D possibly matching TRBD1 (8 bases). CDR3 length: 15 residues. Germline CDR1 and CDR2: LGHDT and YNNKEL (reference sequence). The ends were cut back, 2 bases at V and 7 bases at J, with 18 bases in the middle. The CDR3 coding sequence is TGTGCCAGCAGCCAACCGAACAGGGGGGGGCGAGAGCAGTACTTC. It translates to CASSQPNRGGREQYF.

The V and J genes are TRBV2 and TRBJ2-7; TRBD1 agrees at 10 bases. Germline CDR1 SNHLY, CDR2 FYNNEI. This CDR3 spans 14 amino acids. V gave up 6 bases and J gave up 7 bases; unmatched junction bases: 9. The CDR3 DNA reads as TGTGCCAGCAGCATTGACAGGGGGCAGGGGGAGCAGTACTTC. Protein: CASSIDRGQGEQYF.

J is TRBJ2-5 and V is TRBV12-3 or TRBV12-4, with D possibly matching TRBD2 (5 bases). CDR3 size: 14 residues. V lost 2 bases and J lost 4, with 11 bases in between. The DNA for the CDR3 is TGTGCCAGCAGTTTATCCCTTGCGGGAGAGACCCAGTACTTC. This sequence encodes CASSLSLAGETQYF.

The chain uses TRBV15 and TRBJ2-6; D not certain. CDR3 length: 13 residues. V was trimmed by 5 bases and J by 7 bases, leaving 9 bases between them. Germline V CDR1 and CDR2: LNHNV, YYDKDF (reference sequence). CDR3 nucleotides: TGTGCCACCAGCGCCCCTCTCGCCAACGTCCTGACTTTC. It specifies CATSAPLANVLTF.

As regards this clonotype: This may be a read error: a much more frequent sequence differs by one nucleotide. The chain couples TRBV2 to TRBJ2-1, with 7 positions matching TRBD2. J was trimmed by 10 bases and V by 9 bases; bases with no gene match: 18. Germline CDR1 SNHLY, CDR2 FYNNEI. The CDR3 covers 15 residues. The DNA of the CDR3 is TGTGCCAGTCGAACCGGGACTGGCGGGAGTTCGGAGCAGTTCTTC. Its translation: CASRTGTGGSSEQFF.

This clonotype was seen at least ten times. J is TRBJ2-1 and V is TRBV24-1; 8 bases agree with TRBD1. The germline V gene has CDR1 KGHDR and CDR2 SFDVKD. J was trimmed by 5 bases and V by 4 bases; bases with no gene match: 9. The CDR3 length is 16 residues. The DNA of the CDR3 is TGTGCCACCAGTGACCGAGGTTCGGGACAGGACAATGAGCAGTTCTTC. Its translation: CATSDRGSGQDNEQFF.

The chain joins TRBV29-1 to TRBJ2-7, with 12 bases identical to TRBD2. The CDR3 has 15 amino acids. Germline V gene sequence: CDR1 SQVTM, CDR2 ANQGSEA. Unmatched junction bases numbered 10, after V lost 7 bases and J lost 3 bases. The CDR3 coding sequence is TGCAGCGCTACTCTAGCGGGGGGGCAGATCTACGAGCAGTACTTC. Its translation is CSATLAGGQIYEQYF.

The chain is built from TRBV7-9 and TRBJ2-7; 9 bases agree with TRBD1. Germline V gives CDR1 SEHNR, CDR2 FQNEAQ (reference sequence). The J segment lost 0 bases and the V segment lost 6 bases, leaving 6 bases of the junction unmatched. This CDR3 spans 15 amino acids. CDR3 sequence reads: CASRLPGQGSYEQYF. Here the CDR3 DNA reads TGTGCCAGCAGATTACCGGGACAGGGCTCCTACGAGCAGTACTTC.

As for this clonotype: This may be a read error: a much more frequent sequence differs by one nucleotide. The CDR3 bases are TGTGCCAGCAGTGAGTCGGCTAGCACAGATACGCAGCATTTT. Protein product: CASSESASTDTQHF. The V call is TRBV10-3, the J call TRBJ2-3, with D unresolved. The assigned J gene may be wrong: the sequence end matches TRBJ1-5 better. Germline values: CDR1 ENHRY, CDR2 SYGVKD. There are 14 residues in the CDR3.

Only a few counts were recorded for this clonotype. The chain couples TRBV7-2 to TRBJ2-7; 9 bases align to TRBD2. The CDR3 extends over 15 amino acids. CDR1 and CDR2 from the germline V gene are SGHTA and FQGNSA. The V and J ends lost 2 bases and 2 bases, in that order; junction bases with no gene match: 4. In DNA, the CDR3 is TGTGCCAGCAGCTTATTAGCGGGAGACCCCTACGAGCAGTACTTC. Amino acid sequence: CASSLLAGDPYEQYF.

The V call is TRBV24-1, the J call TRBJ2-1, with TRBD1 as a possible D gene (6 bases). V was cut by 7 bases and J by 7 bases, with 13 bases left in between. In germline, CDR1 is KGHDR, CDR2 SFDVKD. There are 13 residues in the CDR3. The CDR3 is CATRGGETNEQFF. The CDR3 DNA follows: TGTGCCACCAGAGGGGGTGAGACGAATGAGCAGTTCTTC.

The CDR3 DNA follows: TGTGCCACCAGCAGAGATGGCCGGACAGCGGAAGCTTTCTTT. It codes for CATSRDGRTAEAFF. The chain links TRBV15 to TRBJ1-1, with D possibly TRBD1 on 6 matching bases. Trimming took 0 bases from V and 8 from J, leaving 13 bases between them. Germline V gene data show CDR1 as LNHNV and CDR2 as YYDKDF (reference sequence). The CDR3 sequence is 14 residues long.

The rearrangement joins TRBV7-2 to TRBJ2-2; D remains unclear. There are 13 residues in the CDR3. V was clipped by 5 bases and J by 2 bases, with 6 bases between them. CDR1 and CDR2 (germline): SGHTA, FQGNSA. The CDR3 DNA follows: TGTGCCAGCAGCCGACTTAACACCGGGGAGCTGTTTTTT. It encodes CASSRLNTGELFF. Drawing the rest from reference TRBV7-2 and TRBJ2-2, the complete variable domain is GAGVSQSPSNKVTEKGKDVELRCDPISGHTALYWYRQSLGQGLEFLIYFQGNSAPDKSGLPSDRFSAERTGGSVSTLTIQRTQQEDSAVYLCASSRLNTGELFFGEGSRLTVL.

The chain joins TRBV10-3 to TRBJ1-6; weak D call: TRBD1 (6 bases). Germline CDR1 and CDR2: ENHRY and SYGVKD. Deletions cut 3 bases from V and 14 bases from J, with 11 bases between. This CDR3 is 12 amino acids long. The DNA of the CDR3 is TGTGCCATCAGTGAAGGGGGATCGGCCCTCCACTTT. It codes for CAISEGGSALHF.

This rearrangement joins TRBV15 to TRBJ1-3, with 7 bases that match TRBD1. The V segment lost 4 bases and the J segment 2 bases; nucleotides outside the gene matches: 5. Germline-derived CDR1 and CDR2 are LNHNV and YYDKDF (reference sequence). There are 15 residues in the CDR3. This chain's CDR3 is CATSTRQGPGNTIYF. CDR3 sequence (DNA): TGTGCCACCAGCACACGACAGGGTCCTGGAAACACCATATATTTT.